The clone carrying this T cell receptor beta chain was detected many times. Antigen: not known. Preparation of naive CD8 libraries involved 20,000 to 1,000,000 sorted cells and 10%, 30% or 50% RNA. The authors sorted naive CD8 T cells as CD8+CD4-CCR7+CD45RA+. This specimen comes from a study of molecular identifiers for immune sequencing clone quantification. The study's findings and limits: Reportedly, one cell's Jurkat TCR RNA was detected within 1,200,000 naive CD8 cells.

Previously described methods with listed TCR primers produced the bulk TCR libraries. TCRdb passed the PCR reads through MiXCR, listing each CDR3 protein once. Among about 10,000 distinct CDR3 sequences listed, around 23% were seen once. V was cut by 4 bases and J by 4 bases, with 14 bases left in between. The CDR3 has 14 amino acids. Per the germline V gene, CDR1 is PRHDT and CDR2 is FYEKMQ (reference sequence). J is TRBJ2-7 and V is TRBV13; a possible D gene is TRBD1 (5 bases). The receptor comes from a human donor in good health. Some libraries in this study had Jurkat cell RNA spiked in. Sample: naive CD8+ T cells from blood, with Jurkat cell RNA spiked in. Subset reported: FACS-sorted CD8+CD4-CCR7+CD45RA+ naive T cells. The CDR3 DNA reads TGTGCCAGCAGCTCGACAGCGATTGGGTACGAGCAGTACTTC. Its protein product is CASSSTAIGYEQYF. The complete variable domain, with remaining parts taken from reference TRBV13 and TRBJ2-7, reads AAGVIQSPRHLIKEKRETATLKCYPIPRHDTVYWYQQGPGQDPQFLISFYEKMQSDKGSIPDRFSAQQFSDYHSELNMSSLELGDSALYFCASSSTAIGYEQYFGPGTRLTVT.